This note documents a single T cell receptor beta chain sequence. Its target is unknown. Trimming took 8 bases from V and 4 from J, leaving 15 bases between them. Germline lookup yields CDR1 SGHAT and CDR2 FQNNGV. This CDR3 is 14 amino acids long. The data belong to a study of cytomegalovirus exposure and HLA in healthy donors. Study outcomes and limitations: The tendency of first-cohort TCR clusters to co-occur in the 90 to 150 validation repertoires emerged from a later analysis. The authors enumerated some 170 TCR beta chains as linked to cytomegalovirus.

The method was immunoSEQ multiplex PCR; TCRdb's version includes in-frame clones alone and lacks a portion of them. The sample lists about 160,000 clones; nearly 90% were seen once. The chain carries TRBV11-2 and TRBJ2-4; possibly TRBD2 for D (5 bases). The sequence derives from a woman aged 18-29 years in good health and CMV-seropositive. The sequenced material came from PBMCs. CDR3 coding DNA: TGTGCCAGCCAACTTGCGGACTTAAAAAACATTCAGTACTTC. It encodes CASQLADLKNIQYF. Full variable domain (missing parts from reference TRBV11-2 and TRBJ2-4): EAGVAQSPRYKIIEKRQSVAFWCNPISGHATLYWYQQILGQGPKLLIQFQNNGVVDDSQLPKDRFSAERLKGVDSTLKIQPAKLEDSAVYLCASQLADLKNIQYFGAGTRLSVL.